A single sample is the source of the 20 T cell receptor beta chains below, sequenced in a study of T-cell memory formation after mild COVID-19. TCRdb used MiXCR to reprocess the 5' RACE reads, holding one entry per CDR3 protein. The repertoire holds under 350,000 distinct CDR3 sequences, with around 16% as singletons. Sequencing was done on a sample of PBMCs or a T cell subset sorted from them (not recorded which). The receptor source for this set is a man between 18 and 29 years old who had mild COVID-19 (a few samples of this study predate the infection). Cell type and time point are not known.

This clonotype was picked up many times. The chain is built from TRBV10-3 and TRBJ2-5, with D possibly matching TRBD2 (6 bases). The CDR3 has 13 residues. Germline loops: CDR1 ENHRY, CDR2 SYGVKD. V was pared by 2 bases and J by 10 bases, with 14 bases between. The CDR3 DNA follows: TGTGCCATCAGTGAGGGGACTCTTCTAGGCCAGTACTTC. This gives the protein CAISEGTLLGQYF.

In this sample, this clonotype turned up many times. The chain uses TRBV4-3 and TRBJ2-5; possibly TRBD1 for D (6 bases). Trimming stripped 0 bases from V and 5 bases from J, with 13 bases between. The length of the CDR3 is 15 residues. Germline CDR1 is LGHNA and CDR2 is YSLEER. The CDR3 spells CASSQDITGWETQYF. DNA of the CDR3: TGCGCCAGCAGCCAAGATATTACAGGGTGGGAGACCCAGTACTTC.

The rearrangement uses TRBV4-3 and TRBJ2-3; a weak D match, TRBD1 (6 bases). There are 17 residues in the CDR3. Germline CDR1 reads LGHNA; CDR2 reads YSLEER. The V and J ends lost 1 base and 3 bases respectively, with 17 bases between them. CDR3 sequence (DNA): TGCGCCAGCAGCCAAGGGCAGGGGAGAACAGAAACAGATACGCAGTATTTT. Translation: CASSQGQGRTETDTQYF.

This clonotype was detected a few times. The V call is TRBV7-2, the J call TRBJ2-3; TRBD2 matches at 7 bases. Germline CDR1 is SGHTA and CDR2 is FQGNSA. V lost 5 bases and J lost 3; bases outside the gene matches: 8. The CDR3 length is 15 residues. The CDR3 DNA follows: TGTGCCAGCAGCCCCAGTGGAGCGGGGACAGATACGCAGTATTTT. This sequence encodes CASSPSGAGTDTQYF. Combining the CDR3 with reference TRBV7-2 and TRBJ2-3 gives the whole variable domain GAGVSQSPSNKVTEKGKDVELRCDPISGHTALYWYRQSLGQGLEFLIYFQGNSAPDKSGLPSDRFSAERTGGSVSTLTIQRTQQEDSAVYLCASSPSGAGTDTQYFGPGTRLTVL.

V and J are TRBV6-4 and TRBJ2-3, with TRBD2 identical over 7 bases. CDR1 and CDR2 from the germline V gene are MRHNA and SNTAGT. V lost 3 bases, J lost 1 base, and 4 bases stayed unmatched. CDR3 length: 15 residues. CDR3 coding DNA: TGTGCCAGCAGTGAGCAACGGGGGGGCACAGATACGCAGTATTTT. It codes for CASSEQRGGTDTQYF.

The sample holds a few counts of this clonotype. The chain joins TRBV4-1 to TRBJ2-3; unclear D gene. V was cut by 0 bases and J by 0 bases, with 7 bases left in between. This CDR3 has 15 residues. Germline V lookup: CDR1 MGHRA, CDR2 YSYEKL. This CDR3 is CASSQDAPSTDTQYF. The CDR3, as DNA: TGCGCCAGCAGCCAAGATGCTCCTAGCACAGATACGCAGTATTTT.

There are a few counts of this clonotype. V is TRBV7-3 and J is TRBJ2-2; D is possibly TRBD1 (5 bases). The CDR3 is made up of 15 amino acids. Germline-derived CDR1 and CDR2 are SGHTA and FQGTGA. V lost 1 base and J lost 1, with 7 bases in between. The CDR3 nucleotides are TGTGCCAGCAGCTTAATGGGGCTGAACACCGGGGAGCTGTTTTTT. Translated, it gives CASSLMGLNTGELFF.

The chain recombines TRBV20-1 with TRBJ2-3; D call uncertain. Germline V gene data show CDR1 as DFQATT and CDR2 as SNEGSKA (reference sequence). Trimming pared 2 bases from V and 4 bases from J, leaving 7 bases between. The CDR3 spans 12 residues. CDR3: CSARKGPDTQYF. The CDR3 DNA reads TGCAGTGCTAGAAAAGGGCCAGATACGCAGTATTTT.

This clonotype was seen a few times. The chain combines TRBV3-1 with TRBJ2-7, with D perhaps TRBD1 (5 bases). The length of the CDR3 is 13 residues. CDR1 and CDR2 from the germline V gene are LGHDT and YNNKEL (reference sequence). V was trimmed by 2 bases and J by 3 bases, leaving 8 bases between them. The CDR3 sequence is CASSQQGYYEQYV. CDR3 DNA sequence: TGTGCCAGCAGCCAACAGGGCTACTACGAGCAGTACGTC.

This clonotype appeared a few times. The chain is built from TRBV4-3 and TRBJ1-2; D ambiguous. Trimming removed 1 base from V and 6 bases from J, with 9 bases in between. Germline V CDR1 and CDR2: LGHNA, YSLEER. The CDR3 has 13 residues. The CDR3 DNA reads as TGCGCCAGCAGCCAAGGACGGAGGGATGGCTACACCTTC. Protein sequence: CASSQGRRDGYTF.

The V call is TRBV5-1, the J call TRBJ2-1; TRBD2 matches 8 bases. This CDR3 contains 17 residues. Germline CDR1 reads SGHRS; CDR2 reads YFSETQ. The junction had 7 bases not matched to a gene; V was cut back by 0 bases and J by 2 bases. Here the CDR3 reads CASSLEGSGGPYNEQFF. In nucleotides, the CDR3 is TGCGCCAGCAGCTTGGAGGGGAGCGGGGGTCCCTACAATGAGCAGTTCTTC.

The V and J genes are TRBV21-1 and TRBJ1-5; the table calls TRBD1, which could not be checked here. TRBV21-1 is labeled a pseudogene. The CDR3 is made up of 15 amino acids. The CDR3 sequence: CASSRQGASNQPQHF. Written as DNA, the CDR3 is TGTGCCAGCAGCAGACAGGGGGCTAGCAATCAGCCCCAGCATTTT.

This chain joins TRBV7-3 and TRBJ1-1, with D maybe TRBD1 (6 bases). Germline V gives CDR1 SGHTA, CDR2 FQGTGA. The ends were cut back, 4 bases at V and 4 bases at J, with 13 bases in the middle. The CDR3 loop spans 14 amino acids. The CDR3 DNA reads TGTGCCAGCAGCTCTACCACAGGGAGCACTGAAGCTTTCTTT. This gives the protein CASSSTTGSTEAFF.

The V and J genes are TRBV4-1 and TRBJ1-2; D is ambiguous. Looked up from germline, CDR1 is MGHRA and CDR2 is YSYEKL. The CDR3 extends over 14 amino acids. The V end lost 1 base, the J end lost 3 bases, and 9 bases lay between the germline ends. This chain's CDR3 is CASSQAGGDYGYTF. DNA for the CDR3: TGCGCCAGCAGCCAAGCGGGTGGGGACTATGGCTACACCTTC.

Only a few counts were recorded for this clonotype. The rearrangement links TRBV7-6 to TRBJ2-7, with D tentatively TRBD1 or TRBD2 (6 bases each). CDR3 length: 13 residues. The ends were cut back, 5 bases at V and 3 bases at J, with 11 bases in the middle. Per the germline V gene, CDR1 is SGHVS and CDR2 is FNYEAQ. CDR3 amino acids: CASSQRGDYEQYF. The DNA for the CDR3 is TGTGCCAGCAGCCAAAGGGGGGACTACGAGCAGTACTTC.

A few counts support this clonotype. The chain combines TRBV5-1 with TRBJ2-1; a weak D match, TRBD1 (5 bases). The CDR3 extends over 18 amino acids. CDR1 and CDR2 from the germline V gene are SGHRS and YFSETQ. The V gene lost 0 bases and the J gene lost 0 bases, with 16 bases spanning the gap. The CDR3 spells CASSLGGSRVSSYNEQFF. The CDR3 region has the DNA TGCGCCAGCAGCTTGGGTGGCAGCAGGGTAAGCTCCTACAATGAGCAGTTCTTC.

This clonotype was picked up many times. V and J are TRBV12-3 or TRBV12-4 and TRBJ2-1; D assignment may be TRBD1 or TRBD2 (5 bases each). V lost 3 bases and J lost 8, with 14 bases in between. This CDR3 has 14 amino acids. As DNA, the CDR3 is TGTGCCAGCAGTTTCAACGGCCTGGGGGATGAGCAGTTCTTC. This codes for CASSFNGLGDEQFF.

This clonotype showed up just a few times. V usage is TRBV9 and J usage is TRBJ2-3; 8 bases are a match to TRBD2. Germline trimming cut 1 base from V and 0 bases from J; bases unmatched to any gene: 7. From germline, CDR1 is SGDLS and CDR2 YYNGEE. The CDR3 covers 17 residues. The CDR3 nucleotides read TGTGCCAGCAGCGTATCGGGGGGGAGCGCTAGCACAGATACGCAGTATTTT. Residues: CASSVSGGSASTDTQYF.

The chain uses TRBV9 and TRBJ2-7, with a tentative D call TRBD2 (5 bases). The CDR3 has 13 residues. The germline V and J ends were trimmed by 3 bases and 2 bases, with 9 bases remaining between them. Germline V lookup: CDR1 SGDLS, CDR2 YYNGEE. The CDR3 DNA sequence: TGTGCCAGCAGCGCAAGCGGTGCCTACGAGCAGTACTTC. Protein sequence: CASSASGAYEQYF.

This clonotype has a handful of counts. CDR3 protein: CASSLNWQETQYF. CDR3 coding DNA: TGTGCCAGCAGCTTAAACTGGCAAGAGACCCAGTACTTC. The chain joins TRBV7-2 to TRBJ2-5; no clear D gene. CDR3 length equals 13 residues. CDR1 is SGHTA, CDR2 FQGNSA, per germline. Trimming removed 2 bases at V and 2 bases at J, with 6 bases between.